What follows are 32 T cell receptor beta chains derived from one specimen sequenced in a study of shared clonotypes between healthy human individuals. It was CD45RO-negative cells, positively selected for CCR7, that made up naive CD8 cells, with terminally differentiated effector memory CD45RA+ cells excluded. Only in-frame clones appear in the TCRdb table, and some are missing; sequencing was by immunoSEQ multiplex PCR. The sample includes 630,000 or so clones, 95% to 98% seen only once; the top ten take 0.3%. The sequenced material came from naive CD8+ T cells sorted from blood. These receptors all come from a man younger than 45 in good health.

This chain joins TRBV7-8 and TRBJ2-7; D call uncertain. Germline V gives CDR1 SGHVS, CDR2 FQNEAQ. Trimming shortened V by 5 bases and J by 3 bases, and 17 bases separated the two germline ends. This CDR3 contains 15 residues. CDR3 bases: TGTGCCAGCAGCCTCTACCGGACCCAAGTCTACGAGCAGTACTTC. Its translation: CASSLYRTQVYEQYF.

The gene calls are TRBV9 and TRBJ1-3; 7 bases align to TRBD1. Germline CDR1 SGDLS, CDR2 YYNGEE. The CDR3 consists of 17 residues. J was trimmed by 4 bases and V by 0 bases; bases with no gene match: 10. CDR3 in DNA: TGTGCCAGCAGCGTAGCTAAATCCGGGACAGCAGGAAACACCATATATTTT. This encodes CASSVAKSGTAGNTIYF.

The V and J genes are TRBV27 and TRBJ2-1; the match to TRBD1 covers 9 bases. V was clipped by 5 bases and J by 8 bases; unmatched bases: 10. The CDR3 totals 15 residues. Germline CDR1 is MNHEY and CDR2 is SMNVEV (reference sequence). The CDR3 here is CASSLLSRTGDEQFF. As DNA, the CDR3 is TGTGCCAGCAGTCTCCTCTCGCGGACAGGGGATGAGCAGTTCTTC.

The chain couples TRBV7-9 to TRBJ2-5, with unresolved D. The V gene lost 4 bases and the J gene lost 5 bases, with 11 bases spanning the gap. Looked up from germline, CDR1 is SEHNR and CDR2 is FQNEAQ (reference sequence). The CDR3 is 13 residues long. The CDR3 sequence: CASSSPVLETQYF. CDR3 nucleotide sequence: TGTGCCAGCAGCTCTCCGGTACTGGAGACCCAGTACTTC.

This chain joins TRBV7-8 and TRBJ2-1; 8 nucleotides agree with TRBD2. Germline-derived CDR1 and CDR2 are SGHVS and FQNEAQ. The junction had 11 bases not matched to a gene; V was cut back by 3 bases and J by 7 bases. The CDR3 sequence is 16 residues long. The CDR3 DNA sequence: TGTGCCAGCAGCTTCCCACGGGAGGGTGCGAGTAATGAGCAGTTCTTC. Translated, it gives CASSFPREGASNEQFF.

This chain uses TRBV7-9 with TRBJ2-1, with 14 bases that match TRBD2. In germline, CDR1 is SEHNR, CDR2 FQNEAQ (reference sequence). V gave up 4 bases and J gave up 2 bases; unmatched junction bases: 10. This CDR3 has 19 amino acids. The CDR3 DNA reads TGTGCCAGCAGCTCGGGACTAGCGGGAGTGGTGCAAACCTACAATGAGCAGTTCTTC. Translated, it gives CASSSGLAGVVQTYNEQFF. Full variable domain (missing parts from reference TRBV7-9 and TRBJ2-1): DTGVSQNPRHKITKRGQNVTFRCDPISEHNRLYWYRQTLGQGPEFLTYFQNEAQLEKSRLLSDRFSAERPKGSFSTLEIQRTEQGDSAMYLCASSSGLAGVVQTYNEQFFGPGTRLTVL.

The chain has TRBV5-4 and TRBJ2-7; TRBD2 matches 10 bases. J gave up 4 bases and V 4 bases, and 5 bases lay outside the gene matches. Germline V gene sequence: CDR1 SGHNT, CDR2 YYREEE (reference sequence). The CDR3 is 14 amino acids. The DNA of the CDR3 is TGTGCCAGCAGCCTAGGGACTAGCGTTTACGAGCAGTACTTC. It codes for CASSLGTSVYEQYF.

For this clone: Other nucleotide sequences in the sample specify the same CDR3. This rearrangement joins TRBV7-9 to TRBJ2-7; 10 nucleotides line up with TRBD1. The CDR3 spans 15 residues. J gave up 2 bases and V 4 bases, and 5 bases lay outside the gene matches. Germline lookup yields CDR1 SEHNR and CDR2 FQNEAQ (reference sequence). The CDR3 region is CASSSPGQGTYEQYF. Here the CDR3 DNA reads TGTGCCAGCAGCTCGCCGGGACAGGGGACCTACGAGCAGTACTTC.

The V and J genes are TRBV29-1 and TRBJ2-5; no reliable D call. V lost 8 bases to trimming and J lost 2 bases, with 15 bases between them. Germline CDR1 is SQVTM and CDR2 is ANQGSEA. CDR3 length equals 13 residues. This chain's CDR3 is CSTSRLGQETQYF. CDR3 in DNA: TGCAGCACCTCCCGGCTCGGACAAGAGACCCAGTACTTC.

This chain uses TRBV5-1 with TRBJ2-1; D possibly matches TRBD1 or TRBD2 (5 bases each). V was pared by 4 bases and J by 6 bases, with 11 bases between. CDR1 SGHRS and CDR2 YFSETQ come from the germline V gene. The CDR3 spans 13 residues. The CDR3 DNA reads TGCGCCAGCAGCGGGGTTGGGGGCAATGAGCAGTTCTTC. Its translation is CASSGVGGNEQFF.

About this clone: This sample includes further DNA sequences coding for the same CDR3. The chain links TRBV11-2 to TRBJ2-3, with no clear D. The V and J ends lost 2 bases and 2 bases respectively, with 2 bases between them. The V gene's germline CDR1 is SGHAT and CDR2 FQNNGV. The CDR3 sequence is 12 residues long. CDR3 in DNA: TGTGCCAGCAGCTTATCCACAGATACGCAGTATTTT. As protein: CASSLSTDTQYF.

The V call is TRBV2, the J call TRBJ2-1, with TRBD1 as a possible D gene (7 bases). The CDR3 contains 13 residues. Trimming took off 6 bases at V and 5 bases at J, with 11 bases between the two ends. Germline CDR1 is SNHLY and CDR2 is FYNNEI. The CDR3 protein is CASRSRGDNEQFF. The CDR3 bases are TGTGCCAGCAGGTCCAGGGGGGACAATGAGCAGTTCTTC.

As concerns this clone: Other DNA sequences in the sample encode the same CDR3. The rearrangement joins TRBV9 to TRBJ2-7; D is tentatively TRBD1 or TRBD2 (5 bases each). V lost 0 bases to trimming and J lost 2 bases, with 9 bases between them. Germline lookup yields CDR1 SGDLS and CDR2 YYNGEE. This CDR3 region has 14 residues. In nucleotides, the CDR3 is TGTGCCAGCAGCGTAGGGGGGAGTACCTACGAGCAGTACTTC. Translation gives CASSVGGSTYEQYF.

V is TRBV27 and J is TRBJ2-1; D gene ambiguous. The length of the CDR3 is 15 residues. With 6 bases removed from V and 0 bases from J, the gap between germline ends came to 12 bases. CDR1 and CDR2 (germline): MNHEY, SMNVEV (reference sequence). Written as DNA, the CDR3 is TGTGCCAGCAGCGGCGGTCCGACCTCCTACAATGAGCAGTTCTTC. Translated, it gives CASSGGPTSYNEQFF.

The rearrangement uses TRBV7-9 and TRBJ2-7, with TRBD2 matching 9 bases. In germline, CDR1 is SEHNR, CDR2 FQNEAQ (reference sequence). The junction had 8 bases not matched to a gene; V was cut back by 5 bases and J by 0 bases. The CDR3 extends over 16 amino acids. CDR3 coding DNA: TGTGCCAGCAGCCTACCGTCTAGCGGGGTCTCCTACGAGCAGTACTTC. As protein: CASSLPSSGVSYEQYF.

The rearrangement links TRBV10-3 to TRBJ2-7, with 14 bases fitting TRBD2. The V and J ends lost 2 bases and 0 bases, in that order; junction bases with no gene match: 6. This CDR3 region has 18 residues. From germline, CDR1 is ENHRY and CDR2 SYGVKD. CDR3 coding DNA: TGTGCCATCAGTGAGCCGGGACTAGCGGGAGTCTCCTCCTACGAGCAGTACTTC. It codes for CAISEPGLAGVSSYEQYF.

This sequence joins TRBV5-5 and TRBJ2-3; 16 nucleotides line up with TRBD2. The V and J ends lost 2 bases and 2 bases, in that order; junction bases with no gene match: 8. The germline V gene has CDR1 SGHKS and CDR2 YYEKEE (reference sequence). The length of the CDR3 is 19 residues. CDR3 nucleotide sequence: TGTGCCAGCAGCTTAGAGACAGGGACTAGCGGGAGGGACACAGATACGCAGTATTTT. This translates into CASSLETGTSGRDTDTQYF.

The rearrangement uses TRBV11-2 and TRBJ2-7, with D uncertain. This CDR3 spans 14 amino acids. CDR1 and CDR2 from the germline V gene are SGHAT and FQNNGV. V was clipped by 5 bases and J by 7 bases, with 18 bases between them. The CDR3 DNA follows: TGTGCCAGCAGCCCCCTGTCTGATCCCTGGGAGCAGTACTTC. Its protein is CASSPLSDPWEQYF.

The chain carries TRBV7-8 and TRBJ2-1; the D is unclear. There are 12 residues in the CDR3. Between the trimmed V and J ends, which lost 4 bases and 10 bases, there was a span of 11 bases. Germline V gene sequence: CDR1 SGHVS, CDR2 FQNEAQ. For the CDR3, the DNA is TGTGCCAGCAGCTCAGACTTCTTAGAGCAGTTCTTC. Translated: CASSSDFLEQFF.

This chain uses TRBV16 with TRBJ1-5; D not resolved. The CDR3 has 14 amino acids. CDR1 and CDR2 from the germline V gene are KGHSY and FQNENV. V was clipped by 2 bases and J by 3 bases, with 8 bases between them. The CDR3 nucleotides are TGTGCCAGCAGCCAAGGGATACCCAATCAGCCCCAGCATTTT. Amino acids: CASSQGIPNQPQHF.

The chain joins TRBV7-9 to TRBJ2-7; 7 bases are shared with TRBD2. Germline-derived CDR1 and CDR2 are SEHNR and FQNEAQ (reference sequence). The CDR3 is 15 amino acids. V was pared by 4 bases and J by 0 bases, with 6 bases of the junction left unmatched. The CDR3 nucleotides are TGTGCCAGCAGCTCGTCCGCGGGGGACTCCTACGAGCAGTACTTC. Translated: CASSSSAGDSYEQYF.

Only one count was recorded for this clone. J is TRBJ2-1 and V is TRBV5-6; TRBD1 matches 9 bases. CDR3 length: 16 residues. The junction had 8 bases not matched to a gene; V was cut back by 3 bases and J by 4 bases. Per the germline V gene, CDR1 is SGHDT and CDR2 is YYEEEE. The DNA for the CDR3 is TGTGCCAGCAGCTCGGCCGGGGGACAGGGATACAATGAGCAGTTCTTC. This translates into CASSSAGGQGYNEQFF.

The genes are TRBV5-1 and TRBJ2-5; 7 positions match TRBD2. Germline-derived CDR1 and CDR2 are SGHRS and YFSETQ. This CDR3 is built from 15 residues. J gave up 2 bases and V 6 bases, and 10 bases lay outside the gene matches. In DNA form, the CDR3 reads TGCGCCAGCAAACTAGACGCGGGACTACAAGAGACCCAGTACTTC. Amino acids: CASKLDAGLQETQYF. Drawing the rest from reference TRBV5-1 and TRBJ2-5, the complete variable domain is KAGVTQTPRYLIKTRGQQVTLSCSPISGHRSVSWYQQTPGQGLQFLFEYFSETQRNKGNFPGRFSGRQFSNSRSEMNVSTLELGDSALYLCASKLDAGLQETQYFGPGTRLLVL.

The V gene is TRBV10-3, the J gene TRBJ2-2; D remains ambiguous. V was clipped by 8 bases and J by 0 bases, with 4 bases between them. The CDR3 is made up of 12 amino acids. Per the germline V gene, CDR1 is ENHRY and CDR2 is SYGVKD. CDR3: CAIPTNTGELFF. The CDR3 region has the DNA TGTGCCATCCCAACGAACACCGGGGAGCTGTTTTTT.

The rearrangement joins TRBV7-9 to TRBJ1-1; the D is unclear. Trimming shortened V by 10 bases and J by 5 bases, and 11 bases separated the two germline ends. This CDR3 has 11 residues. Germline CDR1 and CDR2: SEHNR and FQNEAQ (reference sequence). In nucleotides, the CDR3 is TGTGCCACCCGGGAGGGAACTGAAGCTTTCTTT. As protein: CATREGTEAFF.

The chain combines TRBV4-1 with TRBJ2-7; D may be TRBD2 (6 bases). Trimming took off 1 base at V and 2 bases at J, with 12 bases between the two ends. The CDR3 consists of 15 residues. Per germline, CDR1 MGHRA and CDR2 YSYEKL. CDR3 nucleotide sequence: TGCGCCAGCAGCCAAGGCGTAGGGGAGGCCTACGAGCAGTACTTC. It specifies CASSQGVGEAYEQYF.

This chain links TRBV25-1 with TRBJ2-1; perhaps TRBD2 as D (5 bases). The CDR3 loop spans 15 amino acids. The germline V and J ends were trimmed by 6 bases and 0 bases, with 12 bases remaining between them. The germline gives CDR1 MGHDK, CDR2 SYGVNS. The CDR3 loop is CASSPSGGSYNEQFF. The CDR3 nucleotides read TGTGCCAGCAGCCCCTCCGGAGGCTCCTACAATGAGCAGTTCTTC.

V gene TRBV27 combines with J gene TRBJ2-7; D is uncertain. The length of the CDR3 is 14 residues. Germline lookup yields CDR1 MNHEY and CDR2 SMNVEV (reference sequence). Trimming cost V 5 bases and J 5 bases, with 16 bases left between them. The CDR3 here is CASSGSWGQNEQYF. Written as DNA, the CDR3 is TGTGCCAGCAGTGGATCGTGGGGTCAGAACGAGCAGTACTTC.

This chain links TRBV28 with TRBJ2-3; no clear D. Deletions cut 5 bases from V and 2 bases from J, with 5 bases between. The CDR3 has 12 residues. Germline values: CDR1 MDHEN, CDR2 SYDVKM. The CDR3 DNA reads as TGTGCCAGCAGTCCCTACACAGATACGCAGTATTTT. It yields the protein CASSPYTDTQYF.

V is TRBV28 and J is TRBJ1-5; 7 nucleotides line up with TRBD1. This CDR3 contains 18 residues. Germline-derived CDR1 and CDR2 are MDHEN and SYDVKM. Losses at the gene ends were 1 base for V and 1 base for J; bases not matched to a gene: 10. This CDR3 reads CASSLYSATGASNQPQHF. The CDR3 DNA reads as TGTGCCAGCAGTTTATACTCCGCCACAGGGGCCAGCAATCAGCCCCAGCATTTT.

The chain combines TRBV7-9 with TRBJ1-4; D is ambiguous. CDR1 and CDR2 from the germline V gene are SEHNR and FQNEAQ (reference sequence). CDR3 size: 12 residues. The V end was cut by 4 bases, the J end by 7 bases, with 7 bases between. The chain's CDR3 is CASSSYLEKLFF. CDR3 in DNA: TGTGCCAGCAGCTCCTATCTTGAAAAACTGTTTTTT.

This chain links TRBV30 with TRBJ1-2, with D unresolved. CDR1 GTSNPN and CDR2 SVGIG come from the germline V gene (reference sequence). The CDR3 length is 13 residues. V lost 4 bases and J 6 bases, leaving 15 bases between the germline ends. The DNA for the CDR3 is TGTGCCTGGACCCCGTCTGCCTCCAATGGCTACACCTTC. It codes for CAWTPSASNGYTF.